Listed here are 12 T cell receptor beta chains from one sample, sequenced in a study of blood T cell repertoires in COVID-19. Only in-frame clones appear in the TCRdb table, and some are missing; sequencing was by immunoSEQ multiplex PCR. The sample consists of 370,000 or so clones, roughly 77% of them appearing once. Input material: peripheral blood. The receptors were gathered from a human donor with acute or convalescent COVID-19. The donor label of this sample is uncertain.

This clone is termed medium-sized. The chain links TRBV6-4 to TRBJ1-3; D unclear. The germline CDR1 and CDR2 sequences are MRHNA and SNTAGT. Trimming shortened V by 4 bases and J by 0 bases, and 10 bases separated the two germline ends. The CDR3 consists of 15 residues. The CDR3: CASSVELGSGNTIYF. The CDR3 DNA sequence: TGTGCCAGCAGTGTGGAACTAGGCTCTGGAAACACCATATATTTT.

This clone was counted a single time. V gene TRBV5-4 combines with J gene TRBJ2-3; no clear D. The CDR3 spans 13 residues. Germline loops: CDR1 SGHNT, CDR2 YYREEE (reference sequence). The germline V and J ends were trimmed by 1 base and 1 base, with 4 bases remaining between them. The CDR3 region has the DNA TGTGCCAGCAGCTTGTATGGCACAGATACGCAGTATTTT. Translating gives CASSLYGTDTQYF.

V and J are TRBV19 and TRBJ2-5, with TRBD1 as a possible D gene (6 bases). V gave up 5 bases and J gave up 1 base, with 14 bases separating them. The CDR3 runs to 15 residues. Germline lookup yields CDR1 LNHDA and CDR2 SQIVND (reference sequence). The CDR3 region is CASSAGQTPQETQYF. The CDR3 DNA is TGTGCCAGTAGTGCTGGACAGACCCCCCAAGAGACCCAGTACTTC.

This chain links TRBV19 with TRBJ2-6; the match to TRBD1 covers 8 bases. V lost 4 bases and J lost 3; bases outside the gene matches: 2. Germline V CDR1 and CDR2: LNHDA, SQIVND (reference sequence). This CDR3 has 15 amino acids. The DNA for the CDR3 is TGTGCCAGTAGTACAGGGGGCAATGGGGCCAACGTCCTGACTTTC. Protein: CASSTGGNGANVLTF.

This clone was seen a handful of times. The rearrangement uses TRBV6-1 and TRBJ1-4; D ambiguous. V shed 3 bases and J shed 5 bases, with 10 bases lying between them. CDR1 and CDR2 from the germline V gene are MNHNS and SASEGT. The CDR3 covers 14 residues. CDR3 DNA sequence: TGTGCCAGCAGTGATGGGCAGGCAAATGAAAAACTGTTTTTT. Translating gives CASSDGQANEKLFF.

The CDR3 loop reads CASTPGTGVIHEQFF. The CDR3 coding sequence is TGTGCCAGCACCCCCGGAACAGGGGTCATCCATGAGCAGTTCTTC. The chain uses TRBV5-8 and TRBJ2-1; TRBD1 agrees at 7 bases. CDR3 length: 15 residues. Trimming removed 6 bases from V and 8 bases from J; junction bases left unmatched: 14. Germline CDR1 is SGHTS and CDR2 is YDEGEE.

The V gene is TRBV5-5, the J gene TRBJ2-7; 7 bases agree with TRBD1. The CDR3 has 15 amino acids. The V gene end was trimmed by 5 bases and the J gene end by 1 base; junction bases not matched to a gene: 9. In germline, CDR1 is SGHKS, CDR2 YYEKEE (reference sequence). As DNA, the CDR3 is TGTGCCAGCAGGCCCGGGACAGACCCTTCCTACGAGCAGTACTTC. Its protein is CASRPGTDPSYEQYF.

In DNA, the CDR3 is TGTGCCAGTAGTATAGGTGTCGAAGCCTTCTACGAGCAGTACTTC. Residues: CASSIGVEAFYEQYF. This rearrangement joins TRBV19 to TRBJ2-7; D remains ambiguous. CDR3 length: 15 residues. Looked up from germline, CDR1 is LNHDA and CDR2 is SQIVND (reference sequence). The germline V and J ends were trimmed by 1 base and 3 bases, with 13 bases remaining between them.

The CDR3 spells CASSQDLRHEQFF. In DNA form, the CDR3 reads TGTGCCAGCAGCCAAGATCTGCGGCATGAGCAGTTCTTC. The chain combines TRBV14 with TRBJ2-1; the D is unclear. Germline V lookup: CDR1 SGHDN, CDR2 FVKESK. This CDR3 has 13 residues. V was cut by 0 bases and J by 8 bases, with 8 bases left in between.

In this sample, this clone turned up many times. The chain uses TRBV12-3 or TRBV12-4 and TRBJ1-5; the D gene is possibly TRBD1 (6 bases). Trimming shortened V by 4 bases and J by 7 bases, and 11 bases separated the two germline ends. CDR3 length: 13 residues. The CDR3 coding sequence is TGTGCCAGCAGTTCAGGGGCAGGCCAGCCCCAGCATTTT. Translation: CASSSGAGQPQHF.

The gene calls are TRBV18 and TRBJ1-5; no reliable D call. Germline values: CDR1 KGHSH, CDR2 LQKENI. The CDR3 runs 13 residues. Trimming left V 6 bases short and J 4 bases short, with 10 bases between. CDR3 bases: TGTGCCAGCTCCCAAGCGGGGAATCAGCCCCAGCATTTT. Encoded protein: CASSQAGNQPQHF.

This clone was found once. CDR3 nucleotide sequence: TGTGCCAGCAGCCAAGATACGGGCAATGAGCAGTTCTTC. Encoded protein: CASSQDTGNEQFF. This chain uses TRBV3-1 (or the pseudogene TRBV3-2) with TRBJ2-1; D is unclear. CDR1 is LGHDT and CDR2 is YNNKEL in the germline V gene (reference sequence). The CDR3 runs to 13 residues. Trimming removed 0 bases at V and 6 bases at J, with 6 bases between.